The next 3 T cell receptor beta chains were all read from a single sample in a study of prognosis after radiotherapy for stage I lung cancer. Amplicons of TCR beta CDR3 were generated from genomic DNA by two-round multiplex PCR. Amplification in first-round PCR relied on primers specific to each TRBV and TRBJ gene. TCRdb ran MiXCR on the multiplex PCR reads and lists one entry per CDR3 protein. The sample shows tens of thousands of distinct CDR3 sequences, around 30% of them seen only once. This specimen consisted of PBMCs, obtained before or after stereotactic body radiation therapy (not recorded which). These receptors were taken from a donor of 50 years or more with non-small cell lung cancer.

This clonotype was observed at least ten times. This rearrangement joins TRBV5-1 to TRBJ1-1; 10 bases align to TRBD1. CDR1 and CDR2 (germline): SGHRS, YFSETQ. The J segment lost 7 bases and the V segment lost 0 bases, leaving 6 bases of the junction unmatched. The CDR3 is made up of 15 amino acids. The CDR3 loop reads CASSLGRQGANEAFF. CDR3 in DNA: TGCGCCAGCAGCTTGGGTCGACAGGGGGCCAATGAAGCTTTCTTT. The whole variable domain, remainder taken from reference TRBV5-1 and TRBJ1-1, is KAGVTQTPRYLIKTRGQQVTLSCSPISGHRSVSWYQQTPGQGLQFLFEYFSETQRNKGNFPGRFSGRQFSNSRSEMNVSTLELGDSALYLCASSLGRQGANEAFFGQGTRLTVV.

The rearrangement uses TRBV19 and TRBJ2-2; 8 bases are shared with TRBD2. V was pared by 0 bases and J by 7 bases, with 16 bases of the junction left unmatched. There are 19 residues in the CDR3. CDR1 and CDR2 (germline): LNHDA, SQIVND (reference sequence). The CDR3, as DNA: TGTGCCAGTAGTATAGAAGGATGTAGCGGGACATACCCCAACGGGGAGCTGTTTTTT. Amino acids: CASSIEGCSGTYPNGELFF.

Concerning this clonotype itself: Mismatch with germline at one junction end may stem from a read error. The V and J genes are TRBV6-5 and TRBJ2-2; D perhaps matches TRBD2 (5 bases). This CDR3 is 12 amino acids long. Germline-derived CDR1 and CDR2 are MNHEY and SVGAGI. For the CDR3, the DNA is TGTGCCAGCAGTTACTTGGCCTGGGAGCTTTTTTTT. Amino acids: CASSYLAWELFF.